This T cell receptor (beta chain) was captured by sequencing in a study of T-cell memory formation after mild COVID-19. Trimming removed 0 bases at V and 1 base at J, with 10 bases between. Per the germline V gene, CDR1 is SGHRS and CDR2 is YFSETQ. The CDR3 covers 16 residues. Via MiXCR, TCRdb re-called the 5' RACE reads, giving one row per CDR3 protein. The data hold hundreds of thousands of distinct CDR3 sequences, with 20% to 25% observed a single time. The specimen was PBMCs or a T cell subset sorted from them (not recorded which). The rearrangement joins TRBV5-1 to TRBJ2-2; D is unclear. The sequence came from an adult woman who had mild COVID-19 (a few samples of this study predate the infection). Cell type and time point are not known. CDR3 coding DNA: TGCGCCAGCAGCTTGGTAAGGGCCGGGAACACCGGGGAGCTGTTTTTT. Translated: CASSLVRAGNTGELFF.